The next 24 T cell receptor beta chains were all read from a single sample in a study of graft-versus-host responses after intestinal transplantation. Method: immunoSEQ multiplex PCR; TCRdb's copy keeps in-frame clones and lacks some. Altogether 8,500 to 11,000 clones are present, about 35% being singletons, with the ten largest covering less than 15%. CFSE-labeled responder cells (about 200,000) were plated with about 200,000 irradiated, violet-dye-labeled stimulator cells. This specimen consisted of alloreactive CD8+ T cells from a mixed lymphocyte reaction culture, obtained before intestinal transplant. Subset noted: CFSE-low proliferating T cells sorted from approximately 6-day pre-transplant mixed lymphocyte reaction (GvH or HvG direction). The receptors here all came from a human patient who received an intestinal transplant.

The chain carries TRBV4-2 and TRBJ1-1; D uncertain. CDR1 is LGHNA and CDR2 is YNFKEQ in the germline V gene. The CDR3 has 14 residues. Trimming cost V 0 bases and J 4 bases, with 9 bases left between them. DNA for the CDR3: TGTGCCAGCAGCCAAGAAGTTTTGAGCACTGAAGCTTTCTTT. This codes for CASSQEVLSTEAFF.

This chain connects TRBV28 to TRBJ2-3; TRBD2 agrees at 9 bases. Germline V gene data show CDR1 as MDHEN and CDR2 as SYDVKM. CDR3 size: 15 residues. V was pared by 6 bases and J by 3 bases, with 7 bases of the junction left unmatched. The CDR3 DNA follows: TGTGCCAGCAGGGATCGGGCGGGAGGGACAGATACGCAGTATTTT. It codes for CASRDRAGGTDTQYF.

In this sample, this clone turned up a few times. The CDR3 reads CASSLAAGKGETQYF. DNA of the CDR3: TGTGCCAGCAGCTTAGCGGCAGGGAAAGGGGAGACCCAGTACTTC. This chain uses TRBV13 with TRBJ2-5; D possibly corresponds to TRBD1 (5 bases). Germline CDR1 reads PRHDT; CDR2 reads FYEKMQ (reference sequence). The CDR3 runs to 15 residues. Between the trimmed V and J ends, which lost 1 base and 5 bases, there was a span of 14 bases.

The chain recombines TRBV23-1 with TRBJ2-1, with a weak D call TRBD2 (6 bases). TRBV23-1 is known as an ORF, though its function is uncertain. The ends were cut back, 0 bases at V and 6 bases at J, with 15 bases in the middle. CDR3 length: 16 amino acids. The DNA of the CDR3 is TGCGCCAGCAGTCAATCGAATGTAGCGGCCTTCAATGAGCAGTTCTTC. Its protein product is CASSQSNVAAFNEQFF.

This clone is labeled medium-sized. The rearrangement links TRBV13 to TRBJ2-3, with unresolved D. CDR3 size: 11 residues. Germline V gene sequence: CDR1 PRHDT, CDR2 FYEKMQ (reference sequence). V lost 1 base and J 7 bases, leaving 3 bases between the germline ends. CDR3 loop: CASSLAYTQYF. CDR3 DNA sequence: TGTGCCAGCAGCTTAGCTTATACGCAGTATTTT. The full variable domain, completed using reference TRBV13 and TRBJ2-3, is AAGVIQSPRHLIKEKRETATLKCYPIPRHDTVYWYQQGPGQDPQFLISFYEKMQSDKGSIPDRFSAQQFSDYHSELNMSSLELGDSALYFCASSLAYTQYFGPGTRLTVL.

This clone rates as medium-sized. The rearrangement uses TRBV18 and TRBJ1-3; 8 bases agree with TRBD1. Germline V lookup: CDR1 KGHSH, CDR2 LQKENI. This CDR3 is built from 16 residues. Trimming at V came to 3 bases and at J to 2 bases, leaving 6 bases not matched to a gene. CDR3 loop: CASSPQGARTGNTIYF. The CDR3 nucleotides read TGTGCCAGCTCACCTCAGGGGGCGAGAACTGGAAACACCATATATTTT. The whole variable domain, remainder taken from reference TRBV18 and TRBJ1-3, is NAGVMQNPRHLVRRRGQEARLRCSPMKGHSHVYWYRQLPEEGLKFMVYLQKENIIDESGMPKERFSAEFPKEGPSILRIQQVVRGDSAAYFCASSPQGARTGNTIYFGEGSWLTVV.

This clone is judged medium-sized. The J gene is TRBJ1-1, the V gene TRBV10-3; D unclear. Deletions cut 7 bases from V and 7 bases from J, with 10 bases between. Looked up from germline, CDR1 is ENHRY and CDR2 is SYGVKD. The length of the CDR3 is 11 residues. The CDR3 region has the DNA TGTGCCATCATGAATGGGCATGAAGCTTTCTTT. It translates to CAIMNGHEAFF.

The gene calls are TRBV6-5 and TRBJ1-6, with D unresolved. Trimming pared 1 base from V and 7 bases from J, leaving 5 bases between. The CDR3 totals 13 residues. Germline V gives CDR1 MNHEY, CDR2 SVGAGI. For the CDR3, the DNA is TGTGCCAGCAGTTACTGGGAGAATTCACCCCTCCACTTT. Protein: CASSYWENSPLHF.

This clone showed up just a few times. The gene calls are TRBV2 and TRBJ2-5; 7 bases map to TRBD2. This CDR3 region has 17 residues. The V gene's germline CDR1 is SNHLY and CDR2 FYNNEI. The trim removed 4 bases at V and 0 bases at J, leaving 11 bases unmatched. For the CDR3, the DNA is TGTGCCAGCAGTGCCCCCGTACTAGCGCCTAACCAAGAGACCCAGTACTTC. Translation: CASSAPVLAPNQETQYF.

Only a few counts were recorded for this clone. The rearrangement joins TRBV6-5 to TRBJ1-2, with 9 nucleotides matching TRBD1. Germline trimming cut 4 bases from V and 8 bases from J; bases unmatched to any gene: 11. This CDR3 has 15 residues. Germline CDR1 and CDR2: MNHEY and SVGAGI. DNA of the CDR3: TGTGCCAGCAGTTGGGGGACAGGGACCCCTGGAGGCTACACCTTC. Protein product: CASSWGTGTPGGYTF.

By sample share, this clone is medium-sized. J is TRBJ1-2 and V is TRBV19; no clear D. Germline CDR1 LNHDA, CDR2 SQIVND (reference sequence). The CDR3 consists of 17 residues. V lost 6 bases and J 7 bases, leaving 27 bases between the germline ends. The CDR3 nucleotides read TGTGCCAGTAGCCTATATCGACATTTGGGCGGCGCGGGTGGCTACACCTTC. Its protein is CASSLYRHLGGAGGYTF.

This clone ranks as medium-sized (0.01 to 0.1%). The chain combines TRBV28 with TRBJ1-2; 8 nucleotides line up with TRBD1. Trimming at V came to 2 bases and at J to 4 bases, leaving 3 bases not matched to a gene. The CDR3 extends over 14 amino acids. Germline V gene data show CDR1 as MDHEN and CDR2 as SYDVKM. The CDR3, as DNA: TGTGCCAGCAGTTTAGGACAGGGCGGCTATGGCTACACCTTC. It yields the protein CASSLGQGGYGYTF.

By frequency in the sample, this clone is medium-sized (0.01 to 0.1%). V and J are TRBV4-2 and TRBJ1-5, with TRBD1 identical over 10 bases. Trimming cost V 1 base and J 6 bases; bases outside gene matches: 6. CDR3 length: 16 residues. Germline CDR1 reads LGHNA; CDR2 reads YNFKEQ. CDR3 sequence reads: CASSQADDRGLQPQHF. The CDR3 region has the DNA TGTGCCAGCAGCCAAGCCGACGACAGGGGGCTTCAGCCCCAGCATTTT.

This sequence joins TRBV2 and TRBJ2-7; 8 bases map to TRBD2. With 9 bases clipped from V and 7 bases from J, the junction kept 8 bases outside the gene matches. There are 12 residues in the CDR3. Germline CDR1 reads SNHLY; CDR2 reads FYNNEI. The DNA for the CDR3 is TGTGCCAGTTACCGGGGGGGCGTGGAGCAGTACTTC. It yields the protein CASYRGGVEQYF.

This clone is classed as medium-sized (0.01 to 0.1%). J is TRBJ2-1 and V is TRBV6-4, with a possible D match to TRBD1 (6 bases). V was clipped by 6 bases and J by 0 bases, with 15 bases between them. Germline values: CDR1 MRHNA, CDR2 SNTAGT. The CDR3 contains 16 residues. The CDR3 nucleotides read TGTGCCAGCAGCAAAACAGGGCCCGGCTCCTACAATGAGCAGTTCTTC. This codes for CASSKTGPGSYNEQFF.

The gene calls are TRBV5-4 and TRBJ2-1; TRBD2 aligns across 7 bases. Trimming cost V 4 bases and J 9 bases; bases outside gene matches: 13. The CDR3 covers 15 residues. In germline, CDR1 is SGHNT, CDR2 YYREEE (reference sequence). The CDR3 reads CASSTGGTFEPEQFF. CDR3 nucleotide sequence: TGTGCCAGCAGCACCGGGGGGACTTTTGAACCTGAGCAGTTCTTC.

By its share, this clone is large. This sequence joins TRBV5-1 and TRBJ2-4; TRBD1 is a possible D gene (5 bases). The germline V gene has CDR1 SGHRS and CDR2 YFSETQ. CDR3 size: 11 residues. As DNA, the CDR3 is TGCGCAGGGGTGGGCAAAAACATTCAGTACTTC. It codes for CAGVGKNIQYF. The whole variable domain, filled in from reference TRBV5-1 and TRBJ2-4, reads KAGVTQTPRYLIKTRGQQVTLSCSPISGHRSVSWYQQTPGQGLQFLFEYFSETQRNKGNFPGRFSGRQFSNSRSEMNVSTLELGDSALYLCAGVGKNIQYFGAGTRLSVL.

The J gene is TRBJ2-5, the V gene TRBV19; TRBD2 matches 12 bases. V was clipped by 5 bases and J by 1 base; unmatched bases: 5. The CDR3 is 16 amino acids. Per the germline V gene, CDR1 is LNHDA and CDR2 is SQIVND (reference sequence). The CDR3 loop is CASSVTSGGPQETQYF. The CDR3 bases are TGTGCCAGTAGTGTGACTAGCGGGGGTCCCCAAGAGACCCAGTACTTC. The variable domain in full, with the rest retrieved from reference TRBV19 and TRBJ2-5, is DGGITQSPKYLFRKEGQNVTLSCEQNLNHDAMYWYRQDPGQGLRLIYYSQIVNDFQKGDIAEGYSVSREKKESFPLTVTSAQKNPTAFYLCASSVTSGGPQETQYFGPGTRLLVL.

This clone came up a few times. The rearrangement joins TRBV27 to TRBJ2-7, with D maybe TRBD2 (6 bases). The CDR3 consists of 15 residues. In germline, CDR1 is MNHEY, CDR2 SMNVEV (reference sequence). V shed 8 bases and J shed 2 bases, with 19 bases lying between them. CDR3: CASQGRGTGPYEQYF. CDR3 DNA: TGTGCCAGCCAAGGGCGGGGAACGGGGCCCTACGAGCAGTACTTC.

This clone rates as medium-sized. In DNA form, the CDR3 reads TGTGCCAGCAGCGGCCGGGACTTAAAGAATTCACCCCTCCACTTT. It encodes CASSGRDLKNSPLHF. The V and J genes are TRBV7-9 and TRBJ1-6; a possible D gene is TRBD1 (5 bases). The CDR3 has 15 amino acids. Germline-derived CDR1 and CDR2 are SEHNR and FQNEAQ (reference sequence). Between the trimmed V and J ends, which lost 5 bases and 7 bases, there was a span of 15 bases.

This clone was detected a few times. This chain links TRBV9 with TRBJ2-5; tentative D call: TRBD2 (6 bases). The CDR3 is 15 amino acids. Germline lookup yields CDR1 SGDLS and CDR2 YYNGEE. The V and J ends lost 2 bases and 1 base respectively, with 12 bases between them. As DNA, the CDR3 is TGTGCCAGCAGCGTGGGGGGAGGCACCCAAGAGACCCAGTACTTC. Its translation: CASSVGGGTQETQYF.

The rearrangement links TRBV5-1 to TRBJ1-1; 7 positions agree with TRBD1. The CDR3 is 16 amino acids. V lost 3 bases and J lost 3; bases outside the gene matches: 11. Germline values: CDR1 SGHRS, CDR2 YFSETQ. The CDR3 bases are TGCGCCAGCAGCTATGGACAGGCGACCTGGCACACTGAAGCTTTCTTT. Translation gives CASSYGQATWHTEAFF. The full variable domain, in which reference TRBV5-1 and TRBJ1-1 provide the parts outside the CDR3, is KAGVTQTPRYLIKTRGQQVTLSCSPISGHRSVSWYQQTPGQGLQFLFEYFSETQRNKGNFPGRFSGRQFSNSRSEMNVSTLELGDSALYLCASSYGQATWHTEAFFGQGTRLTVV.

This CDR3 reads CASSINPRQTDTQYF. The CDR3 nucleotides are TGTGCCAGTAGTATTAACCCAAGACAGACAGATACGCAGTATTTT. This chain uses TRBV19 with TRBJ2-3; maybe TRBD1 (5 bases). V was cut by 3 bases and J by 3 bases, with 13 bases left in between. Per the germline V gene, CDR1 is LNHDA and CDR2 is SQIVND (reference sequence). CDR3 size: 15 residues. Variable domain in full (rest from reference TRBV19 and TRBJ2-3): DGGITQSPKYLFRKEGQNVTLSCEQNLNHDAMYWYRQDPGQGLRLIYYSQIVNDFQKGDIAEGYSVSREKKESFPLTVTSAQKNPTAFYLCASSINPRQTDTQYFGPGTRLTVL.

V and J are TRBV15 and TRBJ2-4; TRBD1 is a possible D gene (6 bases). The CDR3 totals 15 residues. Germline V gives CDR1 LNHNV, CDR2 YYDKDF (reference sequence). The germline V and J ends were trimmed by 0 bases and 6 bases, with 12 bases remaining between them. CDR3 loop: CATSRDRAGVNIQYF. Written as DNA, the CDR3 is TGTGCCACCAGCAGAGATCGGGCAGGGGTAAACATTCAGTACTTC. The complete variable domain, with remaining parts taken from reference TRBV15 and TRBJ2-4, reads DAMVIQNPRYQVTQFGKPVTLSCSQTLNHNVMYWYQQKSSQAPKLLFHYYDKDFNNEADTPDNFQSRRPNTSFCFLDIRSPGLGDTAMYLCATSRDRAGVNIQYFGAGTRLSVL.